Listed below are T cell receptor beta chains from one sample, sequenced in a study of T cell responses to AZD1222 COVID-19 vaccine. Sequenced by immunoSEQ multiplex PCR; TCRdb stores in-frame clones only, minus some. The top ten hold about 1.5% of the sample, which has more than 150,000 clones, roughly 92% seen once. This sample comprised peripheral blood, obtained 28 days after the second AZD1222 dose. Receptors were obtained from an adult who received the AZD1222 COVID-19 vaccine. Both conserved end residues are part of each CDR3. D genes are given only for firm matches. Clone size, where shown, is once, few, many, or a class for clones that have expanded.

j_call v_call clone_size d_call cdr3_aa cdr3_nt
TRBJ2-5 TRBV11-2 NA TRBD1 CASSSALWDRLQETQYF TGTGCCAGCAGCTCAGCCCTCTGGGACAGGCTACAAGAGACCCAGTACTTC
TRBJ2-7 TRBV27 NA TRBD2 CASSRTSGSYEQYF TGTGCCAGCAGTCGGACTAGCGGGAGCTACGAGCAGTACTTC
TRBJ2-1 TRBV6-1 NA NA CASSEQTGISNEQFF TGTGCCAGCAGTGAACAAACAGGGATTAGCAATGAGCAGTTCTTC
TRBJ2-5 TRBV6-1 NA TRBD2 CASSELAGGQETQYF TGTGCCAGCAGTGAATTAGCGGGGGGGCAAGAGACCCAGTACTTC
TRBJ2-7 TRBV5-5 NA NA CASSLALYEQYF TGTGCCAGCAGCTTGGCACTTTACGAGCAGTACTTC
TRBJ1-3 TRBV7-8 NA NA CASSLNPGRSGNTIYF TGTGCCAGCAGCTTAAACCCAGGCCGCTCTGGAAACACCATATATTTT
TRBJ1-2 TRBV19 NA NA CASSLRDTRTNYGYTF TGTGCCAGTAGTCTACGGGACACAAGAACTAACTATGGCTACACCTTC
TRBJ2-1 TRBV30 NA NA CAWSGLTSTYEQFF TGTGCCTGGAGCGGTTTGACTAGTACCTATGAGCAGTTCTTC
TRBJ1-1 TRBV14 NA NA CASSQDPRSGRSVPEAFF TGTGCCAGCAGCCAAGATCCTCGGTCAGGGAGGTCGGTTCCTGAAGCTTTCTTT
TRBJ1-2 TRBV14 NA TRBD1 CASSQGTGDWHGYTF TGTGCCAGCAGCCAAGGGACAGGGGATTGGCATGGCTACACCTTC
TRBJ1-4 TRBV18 NA NA CASSLGEGNEKLFF TGTGCCAGCTCCCTTGGAGAGGGTAATGAAAAACTGTTTTTT
TRBJ2-7 TRBV7-3 NA NA CASSRTGTYEQYF TGTGCCAGCAGCCGGACGGGTACCTACGAGCAGTACTTC
TRBJ1-1 TRBV4-1 NA NA CASSQGSGYTEAFF TGCGCCAGCAGCCAAGGTTCAGGGTACACTGAAGCTTTCTTT
TRBJ1-4 TRBV28 NA NA CASSLPGVREKLFF TGTGCCAGCAGTTTACCCGGGGTGAGGGAAAAACTGTTTTTT
TRBJ1-2 TRBV18 NA TRBD1 CASSPSGDRENYGYTF TGTGCCAGCTCACCAAGTGGCGACAGGGAGAACTATGGCTACACCTTC
TRBJ2-7 TRBV11-1 NA TRBD1 CASSSDRAYEQYF TGTGCCAGCAGCTCGGACAGGGCATACGAGCAGTACTTC
TRBJ1-5 TRBV18 NA TRBD1 CASSPDRGRAQPQHF TGTGCCAGCTCACCGGACAGGGGGCGCGCTCAGCCCCAGCATTTT
TRBJ2-6 TRBV6-5 NA NA CASSRGSTGANVLTF TGTGCCAGCAGCCGGGGGTCCACTGGGGCCAACGTCCTGACTTTC
TRBJ2-1 TRBV11-3 NA NA CASSLVGIYNEQFF TGTGCCAGCAGCTTAGTAGGGATATACAATGAGCAGTTCTTC
TRBJ1-4 TRBV29-1 NA TRBD1 CSVTATGGEDGKLFF TGCAGCGTTACAGCAACAGGGGGCGAGGATGGAAAACTGTTTTTT
TRBJ1-1 TRBV2 NA NA CASSQARTEAFF TGTGCCAGCAGCCAGGCTCGGACTGAAGCTTTCTTT
TRBJ1-1 TRBV2 few TRBD1 CASTEQGDGTEAFF TGTGCCAGCACGGAACAGGGGGACGGCACTGAAGCTTTCTTT
TRBJ1-5 TRBV20-1 NA NA CSASLGRNNQPQHF TGCAGTGCTAGTCTCGGCAGAAACAATCAGCCCCAGCATTTT
TRBJ2-7 TRBV6-5 once TRBD1 CLDRAHEQYF TGTCTTGACAGGGCCCACGAGCAGTACTTC
TRBJ2-5 TRBV6-6 NA TRBD2 CAIQGGSETQYF TGTGCCATCCAGGGAGGGTCGGAGACCCAGTACTTC
TRBJ1-1 TRBV15 NA NA CATSQGGRGTEAFF TGTGCCACCAGCCAAGGGGGGCGGGGCACTGAAGCTTTCTTT
TRBJ1-3 TRBV9 NA NA CASSPRGSLRSGNTIYF TGTGCCAGCAGCCCCCGGGGATCTTTACGCTCTGGAAACACCATATATTTT
TRBJ2-5 TRBV7-3 NA NA CASSPKGKVWQETQYF TGTGCCAGCAGCCCGAAGGGGAAGGTGTGGCAAGAGACCCAGTACTTC
TRBJ1-1 TRBV6-1 NA NA CASSEWRETGTEAFF TGTGCCAGCAGTGAATGGCGGGAGACGGGGACTGAAGCTTTCTTT
TRBJ2-1 TRBV21-1 NA NA CASSKVPSGDYNEQFF TGTGCCAGCAGCAAAGTCCCTAGCGGGGATTACAATGAGCAGTTCTTC
TRBJ1-3 TRBV18 NA NA CASSPYGTGSGNTIYF TGTGCCAGCTCACCATATGGGACCGGGTCTGGAAACACCATATATTTT
TRBJ2-2 TRBV19 NA TRBD2 CASSIRLAGPNTGELFF TGTGCCAGTAGTATAAGACTAGCGGGACCTAACACCGGGGAGCTGTTTTTT
TRBJ2-1 TRBV30 NA NA CAWRERGGELNEQFF TGTGCCTGGAGGGAAAGGGGGGGCGAACTCAATGAGCAGTTCTTC
TRBJ1-2 TRBV28 NA NA CASTRTEKVNYGYTF TGTGCCAGCACCCGGACAGAAAAAGTTAACTATGGCTACACCTTC
TRBJ2-3 TRBV19 NA NA CASNQGSQHTQYF TGTGCCAGTAACCAGGGGTCACAGCATACGCAGTATTTT
TRBJ2-7 TRBV4-2 NA NA CASSQEPNGIISYEQYF TGTGCCAGCAGCCAAGAACCAAACGGGATAATCTCCTACGAGCAGTACTTC
TRBJ1-6 TRBV5-1 few NA CASSTATWGPLHF TGCGCCAGCAGCACGGCTACTTGGGGACCCCTCCACTTT
TRBJ2-1 TRBV11-2 NA NA CASSYNEQFF TGTGCCAGCAGCTACAATGAGCAGTTCTTC
TRBJ1-5 TRBV27 NA NA CASRVGGMGQPQHF TGTGCCAGTCGGGTAGGGGGAATGGGTCAGCCCCAGCATTTT
TRBJ2-5 TRBV3-1/TRBV3-2 NA TRBD2 CASSPGLVRETQYF TGTGCCAGCAGCCCGGGACTAGTCCGAGAGACCCAGTACTTC
TRBJ1-1 TRBV29-1 few NA CSAGAANTEAFF TGCAGCGCTGGAGCAGCGAACACTGAAGCTTTCTTT
TRBJ2-3 TRBV19 NA NA CASSESGNTDTQYF TGTGCCAGTAGTGAGTCCGGAAACACAGATACGCAGTATTTT
TRBJ1-2 TRBV6-4 NA NA CASSEKGGNYGYTF TGTGCCAGCAGTGAGAAGGGGGGGAACTATGGCTACACCTTC